This T cell receptor beta chain is drawn from a study of T cells in Graves' hyperthyroidism and ophthalmopathy. Broader study findings: The blood repertoire included most of the expanded thyroid clonotypes above 0.001.

Trimming cost V 10 bases and J 1 base, with 20 bases left between them. In germline, CDR1 is SNHLY, CDR2 FYNNEI. The CDR3 is 15 residues long. Amplification of TCR beta CDR3 regions used RNA as the template. The TCR CDR3 first-round RT-PCR relied on the HTBI primer set. One entry per CDR3 protein, called by TCRdb with MiXCR from the multiplex PCR reads. The sample carries around 350,000 distinct CDR3 sequences, over 15% recorded once. Many counts were recorded for this clonotype. Antigen: not known. The source of this sequence is a woman under 30 with Graves' hyperthyroidism. The genes are TRBV2 and TRBJ2-7, with D perhaps matching TRBD2 (8 bases). The sequenced material came from blood. CDR3 protein: CATREGATLSYEQYF. CDR3 in DNA: TGTGCCACCCGGGAGGGGGCCACCCTTTCCTACGAGCAGTACTTC.